This passage covers 20 T cell receptor beta chains from one sample sequenced in a study of shared clonotypes between healthy human individuals. Assay: immunoSEQ multiplex PCR; the TCRdb copy retains only in-frame clones and omits some. The table shows millions of clones, with approximately 90% occurring only once. Sequencing used naive CD4+ T cells sorted from blood. This sample's subset: CD45RA+ positively selected. The receptor set was obtained from a man between 18 and 35 years old in good health.

The chain joins TRBV19 to TRBJ1-1; maybe TRBD1 (5 bases). Germline values: CDR1 LNHDA, CDR2 SQIVND (reference sequence). This CDR3 is built from 13 residues. Trimming took off 4 bases at V and 5 bases at J, with 11 bases between the two ends. CDR3 residues: CASSNLGGTEAFF. As DNA, the CDR3 is TGTGCCAGTAGTAACCTGGGGGGGACTGAAGCTTTCTTT.

In its sample, this clone was seen a few times. The chain combines TRBV10-2 with TRBJ2-1, with TRBD2 matching over 12 bases. Looked up from germline, CDR1 is WSHSY and CDR2 is SAAADI. Germline trimming cut 5 bases from V and 12 bases from J; bases unmatched to any gene: 2. The CDR3 totals 12 residues. CDR3 region: CASSPGLAGQFF. CDR3 nucleotide sequence: TGCGCCAGCAGTCCGGGACTAGCGGGGCAGTTCTTC.

This chain joins TRBV11-2 and TRBJ2-5; D not certain. Germline-derived CDR1 and CDR2 are SGHAT and FQNNGV. This CDR3 comprises 15 residues. Trimming stripped 5 bases from V and 5 bases from J, with 18 bases between. CDR3 coding DNA: TGTGCCAGCAGCCCCCCCGGGCAAGCCAGGGAGACCCAGTACTTC. It specifies CASSPPGQARETQYF.

In this sample, this clone turned up once. CDR3 loop: CASSQASAETYYEQYF. CDR3 DNA: TGCGCCAGCAGCCAAGCATCGGCAGAGACATACTACGAGCAGTACTTC. This chain uses TRBV4-1 with TRBJ2-7; D ambiguous. Looked up from germline, CDR1 is MGHRA and CDR2 is YSYEKL. The CDR3 length is 16 residues. V was pared by 1 base and J by 3 bases, with 16 bases between.

The chain recombines TRBV18 with TRBJ2-4; D gene unclear. Germline V gene lookup returns CDR1 KGHSH and CDR2 LQKENI. The CDR3 is made up of 11 amino acids. Trimming pared 4 bases from V and 8 bases from J, leaving 6 bases between. This CDR3 reads CASSLQDIQYF. In DNA, the CDR3 is TGTGCCAGCTCACTTCAGGACATTCAGTACTTC.

The rearrangement uses TRBV19 and TRBJ2-5, with TRBD1 identical over 11 bases. The CDR3 contains 17 residues. Germline values: CDR1 LNHDA, CDR2 SQIVND (reference sequence). Trimming cost V 0 bases and J 5 bases; bases outside gene matches: 8. CDR3 sequence reads: CASSIEPGQGVSETQYF. DNA for the CDR3: TGTGCCAGTAGTATAGAACCGGGACAGGGGGTTTCGGAGACCCAGTACTTC.

The chain combines TRBV7-2 with TRBJ2-1, with D maybe TRBD2 (6 bases). The CDR3 loop spans 15 amino acids. CDR1 is SGHTA and CDR2 is FQGNSA in the germline V gene. Trimming stripped 4 bases from V and 2 bases from J, with 12 bases between. The CDR3 DNA reads as TGTGCCAGCAGCTCACTAGCTGCCGCCTACAATGAGCAGTTCTTC. It specifies CASSSLAAAYNEQFF. The entire variable domain, with the rest obtained from reference TRBV7-2 and TRBJ2-1, is as follows: GAGVSQSPSNKVTEKGKDVELRCDPISGHTALYWYRQSLGQGLEFLIYFQGNSAPDKSGLPSDRFSAERTGGSVSTLTIQRTQQEDSAVYLCASSSLAAAYNEQFFGPGTRLTVL.

The rearrangement links TRBV7-2 to TRBJ2-7, with TRBD2 identical over 11 bases. The CDR3 runs to 15 residues. Germline CDR1 is SGHTA and CDR2 is FQGNSA. Unmatched junction bases numbered 7, after V lost 5 bases and J lost 4 bases. CDR3: CASSPVGTSGYEQYF. The CDR3 DNA sequence: TGTGCCAGCAGCCCCGTAGGGACTAGCGGTTACGAGCAGTACTTC.

The rearrangement uses TRBV7-2 and TRBJ2-5; 11 positions agree with TRBD2. The trim removed 5 bases at V and 8 bases at J, leaving 10 bases unmatched. Germline loops: CDR1 SGHTA, CDR2 FQGNSA. This CDR3 contains 15 residues. The CDR3 DNA sequence: TGTGCCAGCAGCGCCCACGTTAGCGGGAGGGTAACCCAGTACTTC. As protein: CASSAHVSGRVTQYF.

This rearrangement joins TRBV7-9 to TRBJ2-3; TRBD1 aligns across 7 bases. CDR3 length equals 15 residues. J was trimmed by 2 bases and V by 4 bases; bases with no gene match: 6. Per germline, CDR1 SEHNR and CDR2 FQNEAQ (reference sequence). As DNA, the CDR3 is TGTGCCAGCAGCTCCCGACAGGGTAACACAGATACGCAGTATTTT. Translating it yields CASSSRQGNTDTQYF.

In regard to this clone: Other nucleotide sequences from this sample produce the same CDR3. The chain is built from TRBV30 and TRBJ1-1; possibly TRBD1 for D (5 bases). The CDR3 is 12 amino acids. Germline V gene lookup returns CDR1 GTSNPN and CDR2 SVGIG (reference sequence). V gave up 6 bases and J gave up 4 bases, with 12 bases separating them. Written as DNA, the CDR3 is TGTGCCTGCAGGGCGTGGGGCACTGAAGCTTTCTTT. This encodes CACRAWGTEAFF.

In DNA, the CDR3 is TGTGCCAGCAGCCCTGGAGGGGGGCCGTCCGGGGAGCTGTTTTTT. Translating gives CASSPGGGPSGELFF. The chain recombines TRBV9 with TRBJ2-2; D possibly uses TRBD1 or TRBD2 (6 bases each). Trimming took off 4 bases at V and 6 bases at J, with 16 bases between the two ends. Germline V gene sequence: CDR1 SGDLS, CDR2 YYNGEE. The CDR3 sequence is 15 residues long.

This clone was counted only a few times. This rearrangement joins TRBV2 to TRBJ1-5; D is unresolved. Trimming cost V 7 bases and J 0 bases, with 19 bases left between them. The CDR3 runs to 17 residues. Germline assignment: CDR1 SNHLY and CDR2 FYNNEI. The CDR3 DNA sequence: TGTGCCAGCACCCAGTCACCCAGCTCCGGTAGCAATCAGCCCCAGCATTTT. Amino acid sequence: CASTQSPSSGSNQPQHF.

V and J are TRBV19 and TRBJ2-3, with 7 bases identical to TRBD1. CDR3 length equals 16 residues. Germline CDR1 and CDR2: LNHDA and SQIVND (reference sequence). V dropped 5 bases and J dropped 3; count of bases not matched to a gene: 11. CDR3 region: CASSPWTGLGTDTQYF. The CDR3, as DNA: TGTGCCAGTAGTCCCTGGACAGGCCTTGGGACAGATACGCAGTATTTT.

CDR3 in amino acids: CASSEQGDQPQHF. The CDR3 nucleotides are TGTGCCAGCTCCGAGCAGGGGGATCAGCCCCAGCATTTT. V and J are TRBV19 and TRBJ1-5, with 7 bases identical to TRBD1. There are 13 residues in the CDR3. J lost 5 bases, V lost 9 bases, and 7 bases had no gene match. Germline V gives CDR1 LNHDA, CDR2 SQIVND (reference sequence). Supplemented by reference TRBV19 and TRBJ1-5, the full variable domain reads DGGITQSPKYLFRKEGQNVTLSCEQNLNHDAMYWYRQDPGQGLRLIYYSQIVNDFQKGDIAEGYSVSREKKESFPLTVTSAQKNPTAFYLCASSEQGDQPQHFGDGTRLSIL.

The chain combines TRBV5-6 with TRBJ2-7; a possible D gene is TRBD2 (6 bases). CDR3 length equals 13 residues. V shed 4 bases and J shed 2 bases, with 10 bases lying between them. Germline CDR1 is SGHDT and CDR2 is YYEEEE. The CDR3 region has the DNA TGTGCCAGCAGCGGGGGGAGGACCTACGAGCAGTACTTC. This sequence encodes CASSGGRTYEQYF.

V and J are TRBV18 and TRBJ2-3; D perhaps matches TRBD1 (5 bases). The CDR3 spans 13 residues. V was cut by 2 bases and J by 4 bases, with 7 bases left in between. Germline values: CDR1 KGHSH, CDR2 LQKENI. In DNA, the CDR3 is TGTGCCAGCTCACCAATAGGGGCAGATACGCAGTATTTT. Its protein product is CASSPIGADTQYF.

As regards this clone: Other DNA sequences within the sample encode an identical CDR3. The chain recombines TRBV5-1 with TRBJ1-6; D may be TRBD1 (5 bases). Trimming cost V 0 bases and J 7 bases, with 14 bases left between them. This CDR3 comprises 16 residues. Germline loops: CDR1 SGHRS, CDR2 YFSETQ. The CDR3 coding sequence is TGCGCCAGCAGCTTGGAGCCTACAGGCGGAAATTCACCCCTCCACTTT. Its protein is CASSLEPTGGNSPLHF.

The chain employs TRBV5-1 and TRBJ2-7; TRBD1 agrees at 9 bases. Germline trimming cut 4 bases from V and 5 bases from J; bases unmatched to any gene: 7. The CDR3 is made up of 14 amino acids. Germline-derived CDR1 and CDR2 are SGHRS and YFSETQ. CDR3 residues: CASSGTGTGNEQYF. The CDR3 DNA sequence: TGCGCCAGCAGCGGAACCGGGACAGGGAACGAGCAGTACTTC.

CDR3 sequence (DNA): TGCAGCGTTGAGTTGGTCAGGGGAGGTGAAAAACTGTTTTTT. Translated, it gives CSVELVRGGEKLFF. The rearrangement links TRBV29-1 to TRBJ1-4; maybe TRBD1 (6 bases). The V and J ends lost 3 bases and 7 bases respectively, with 15 bases between them. This CDR3 spans 14 amino acids. The germline gives CDR1 SQVTM, CDR2 ANQGSEA.